A single sample gave rise to the 14 T cell receptor beta chains below, sequenced in a study of blood T cell repertoires in COVID-19. Some clones are missing from TCRdb's copy, which holds only in-frame ones; the method was immunoSEQ multiplex PCR. The table includes around 250,000 clones, approximately 83% detected once. Sequencing used PBMCs or T cells enriched from blood (not recorded which). Receptors originate from a woman in her 50s who had recovered from COVID-19.

The chain employs TRBV11-2 and TRBJ2-5; 8 nucleotides match TRBD1. J was trimmed by 5 bases and V by 1 base; bases with no gene match: 6. The CDR3 is made up of 15 amino acids. Germline lookup yields CDR1 SGHAT and CDR2 FQNNGV. CDR3 protein: CASSLAGGAGETQYF. The CDR3 DNA follows: TGTGCCAGCAGCTTAGCAGGGGGCGCGGGGGAGACCCAGTACTTC.

This clone was picked up many times. The V call is TRBV28, the J call TRBJ1-2; 12 nucleotides match TRBD1. The CDR3 totals 17 residues. CDR1 is MDHEN, CDR2 SYDVKM, per germline. Losses at the gene ends were 3 bases for V and 7 bases for J; bases not matched to a gene: 12. DNA for the CDR3: TGTGCCAGCAGTTTCTCTAGGGACAGGGGGCGCGTACTTGGCTACACCTTC. Translation gives CASSFSRDRGRVLGYTF.

The rearrangement joins TRBV28 to TRBJ2-7, with D maybe TRBD1 (6 bases). Germline V CDR1 and CDR2: MDHEN, SYDVKM. The CDR3 extends over 14 amino acids. V was clipped by 4 bases and J by 1 base, with 11 bases between them. The CDR3, as DNA: TGTGCCAGCAGTTCCCCGACAGGATCCTACGAGCAGTACTTC. It encodes CASSSPTGSYEQYF.

The chain's CDR3 is CASSLGNSYNEQFF. Here the CDR3 DNA reads TGTGCCAGCAGCTTAGGGAACAGTTACAATGAGCAGTTCTTC. This chain uses TRBV11-3 with TRBJ2-1; D gene uncertain. Trimming took 1 base from V and 4 from J, leaving 8 bases between them. The CDR3 extends over 14 amino acids. Germline CDR1 and CDR2: SGHNT and YENEEA.

The chain links TRBV4-2 to TRBJ2-7, with D possibly matching TRBD2 (5 bases). In germline, CDR1 is LGHNA, CDR2 YNFKEQ. CDR3 size: 16 residues. V was shortened by 0 bases and J by 0 bases, with 12 bases between the two germline ends. The CDR3 reads CASSQDSSRGSYEQYF. The DNA for the CDR3 is TGTGCCAGCAGCCAAGACTCTAGCCGGGGCTCCTACGAGCAGTACTTC.

The CDR3 nucleotides read TGTGCCAGCAGCTTAGTAGCCGATACGCAGTATTTT. Amino acid sequence: CASSLVADTQYF. The V and J genes are TRBV7-6 and TRBJ2-3, with D hard to call. CDR1 SGHVS and CDR2 FNYEAQ come from the germline V gene. This CDR3 comprises 12 residues. The germline V and J ends were trimmed by 1 base and 6 bases, with 5 bases remaining between them. Looking up the rest from reference TRBV7-6 and TRBJ2-3 gives the full variable domain: GAGVSQSPRYKVTKRGQDVALRCDPISGHVSLYWYRQALGQGPEFLTYFNYEAQQDKSGLPNDRFSAERPEGSISTLTIQRTEQRDSAMYRCASSLVADTQYFGPGTRLTVL.

The chain recombines TRBV4-1 with TRBJ1-1, with TRBD1 matching 7 bases. Germline V gene data show CDR1 as MGHRA and CDR2 as YSYEKL. This CDR3 region has 15 residues. The V gene end was trimmed by 5 bases and the J gene end by 7 bases; junction bases not matched to a gene: 13. The CDR3 DNA sequence: TGCGCCAGCAGCAAAAATGCGGGACAGCCCGGTGAAGCTTTCTTT. Translation: CASSKNAGQPGEAFF.

This chain's CDR3 is CATSEATGELFF. CDR3 DNA: TGTGCCACTAGCGAGGCCACCGGGGAGCTGTTTTTT. J is TRBJ2-2 and V is TRBV10-3; D is perhaps TRBD2 (6 bases). This CDR3 spans 12 amino acids. In germline, CDR1 is ENHRY, CDR2 SYGVKD. V was pared by 10 bases and J by 4 bases, with 10 bases between.

In this sample, this clone turned up once. The chain joins TRBV27 to TRBJ1-6; no definite D call. The CDR3 has 14 residues. Germline-derived CDR1 and CDR2 are MNHEY and SMNVEV (reference sequence). V lost 5 bases and J lost 5, with 10 bases in between. The CDR3 sequence: CASSHIKNNSPLHF. The CDR3 bases are TGTGCCAGCAGTCACATCAAGAATAATTCACCCCTCCACTTT.

The gene calls are TRBV12-1 and TRBJ1-5. TRBV12-1 is classified as a pseudogene. The CDR3 is 15 amino acids. DNA for the CDR3: TGTGCCAGCAGCTTTTTACGGGGGTATAGTAAGCCCCAGCATTTT. It translates to CASSFLRGYSKPQHF.

The gene calls are TRBV29-1 and TRBJ1-1, with a weak D call TRBD1 (6 bases). Germline loops: CDR1 SQVTM, CDR2 ANQGSEA. This CDR3 region has 13 residues. The V end lost 3 bases, the J end lost 3 bases, and 11 bases lay between the germline ends. The CDR3 here is CSVDRGWDTEAFF. CDR3 coding DNA: TGCAGCGTTGACAGGGGTTGGGACACTGAAGCTTTCTTT.

The genes are TRBV28 and TRBJ1-5, with TRBD1 matching 9 bases. This CDR3 comprises 17 residues. J lost 0 bases, V lost 9 bases, and 12 bases had no gene match. The germline V gene has CDR1 MDHEN and CDR2 SYDVKM. In nucleotides, the CDR3 is TGTGCCAGTCCGACCGGGACAGGGATAAATAGCAATCAGCCCCAGCATTTT. It yields the protein CASPTGTGINSNQPQHF.

This chain connects TRBV3-1 (or the pseudogene TRBV3-2) to TRBJ2-7; D might be TRBD2 (5 bases). The CDR3 runs 14 residues. Trimming left V 5 bases short and J 7 bases short, with 18 bases between. The germline gives CDR1 LGHDT, CDR2 YNNKEL (reference sequence). CDR3 DNA sequence: TGTGCCAGCAGCATCTCCGTCGGGGTTGGAGAGCAGTACTTC. Its translation: CASSISVGVGEQYF.

In the case of this clone: Given a much more abundant clone one base away, this may be a read error. This CDR3 is also generated by other DNA sequences in the sample. The V gene is TRBV28, the J gene TRBJ2-5, with D possibly matching TRBD2 (6 bases). V was trimmed by 2 bases and J by 1 base, leaving 8 bases between them. CDR3 length: 14 amino acids. Looked up from germline, CDR1 is MDHEN and CDR2 is SYDVKM. The CDR3 bases are TGTGCCAGCAGTTTAGGGGGGACCCAAGAGACCCAGTACTTC. Its translation is CASSLGGTQETQYF.